This T cell receptor beta chain emerged from a study of regulatory T cells in long-lasting Graves disease. General observations from the study: TRBV28, TRBJ1-2 and TRBJ2-5 were segments that persistent disease favored.

Libraries of TCR beta came from iRepertoire HTBI primers plus Arm-PCR of CDR3 regions. MiXCR, applied by TCRdb to the multiplex PCR reads, yields one record per CDR3 protein. The sample shows under 450,000 distinct CDR3 sequences, approximately 12% of them seen only once. Time point defined: newly diagnosed GD, antithyroid drugs for less than 3 months. Isolated PBMC RNA provided the starting material for the TCR library. The CDR3 has 14 residues. Looked up from germline, CDR1 is SGHDN and CDR2 is FVKESK. The trim removed 0 bases at V and 3 bases at J, leaving 1 base unmatched. This clonotype was counted only a few times. Its antigen is undetermined. These data were also reused for a study on T cells in Graves' hyperthyroidism and ophthalmopathy. That paper states: Also found in blood were most expanded thyroid clonotypes above 0.001. A 13 V-J signature model discriminated ophthalmopathy versus stable hyperthyroidism.

The sample in question was peripheral blood mononuclear cells (PBMCs), obtained at new diagnosis, from a patient treated with antithyroid drugs. The sequence was collected from a young woman with Graves disease. V and J are TRBV14 and TRBJ2-7; the match to TRBD1 covers 8 bases. The CDR3 sequence is CASSQDGQGYEQYF. The DNA for the CDR3 is TGTGCCAGCAGCCAAGATGGACAGGGCTACGAGCAGTACTTC.